The T cell receptor (beta chain) described here comes from a study of blood T cell repertoires in COVID-19. The participants were between 18 and 89 years old and came from 24 US areas. Assignment of participants to cohorts was predicated upon participant-reported clinical history. The method was immunoSEQ multiplex PCR; TCRdb's version includes in-frame clones alone and lacks a portion of them. The repertoire consists of hundreds of thousands of clones, with approximately 86% occurring once and the leading ten covering 3.3%. Germline V gene data show CDR1 as SGHRS and CDR2 as YFSETQ. Trimming removed 3 bases from V and 8 bases from J, with 11 bases in between. The CDR3 sequence is 12 residues long. This clone showed up just once.

Sequencing was done on a sample of PBMCs or T cells enriched from blood (not recorded which). The receptor was derived from a middle-aged woman with acute COVID-19. The V and J genes are TRBV5-1 and TRBJ1-2; D is perhaps TRBD1 (5 bases). The CDR3 bases are TGCGCCAGCAGCTATGGGGGGGAAGGCTACACCTTC. Translating it yields CASSYGGEGYTF.